A single sample gave rise to the 7 T cell receptor beta chains below, sequenced in a study of response to subunit inactivated influenza vaccine. Via MiXCR, TCRdb re-called the RT-PCR reads, giving one row per CDR3 protein. The sample shows around 710,000 distinct CDR3 sequences, approximately 15% of them seen only once. Material: PBMCs from blood, obtained 14 days before vaccination. All receptors come from a man aged 50-59 years who received an inactivated influenza vaccine.

This clonotype was counted only a few times. The CDR3 region is CASSPSGTRTYEQYF. The CDR3 nucleotides read TGTGCCAGCAGCCCGTCGGGGACGCGAACCTACGAGCAGTACTTC. The chain joins TRBV5-4 to TRBJ2-7; D possibly matches TRBD1 or TRBD2 (5 bases each). The CDR3 is 15 amino acids. Germline CDR1 and CDR2: SGHNT and YYREEE (reference sequence). The ends were cut back, 4 bases at V and 2 bases at J, with 16 bases in the middle.

The chain couples TRBV2 to TRBJ2-3, with unresolved D. Looked up from germline, CDR1 is SNHLY and CDR2 is FYNNEI. V lost 4 bases and J lost 1, with 12 bases in between. The CDR3 has 15 residues. The CDR3 bases are TGTGCCAGCAGTGCCCATGGAGCAGGCACAGATACGCAGTATTTT. Residues: CASSAHGAGTDTQYF.

This clonotype was detected only a few times. The rearrangement links TRBV7-9 to TRBJ2-7; TRBD1 matches at 8 bases. This CDR3 has 15 amino acids. V lost 5 bases and J lost 3; bases outside the gene matches: 9. Germline V CDR1 and CDR2: SEHNR, FQNEAQ (reference sequence). CDR3 DNA sequence: TGTGCCAGCAGCCCGACAGGGGTCCGTGGCTACGAGCAGTACTTC. Its protein is CASSPTGVRGYEQYF.

CDR3 loop: CASSLRGGRSVTDTQYF. CDR3 DNA sequence: TGTGCCAGCAGCCTCCGAGGCGGGAGGTCGGTTACAGATACGCAGTATTTT. This chain uses TRBV5-4 with TRBJ2-3; 8 bases agree with TRBD2. V lost 4 bases, J lost 3 bases, and 13 bases stayed unmatched. Germline values: CDR1 SGHNT, CDR2 YYREEE (reference sequence). The CDR3 runs 17 residues.

This clonotype was recorded at least ten times. The rearrangement uses TRBV12-3 or TRBV12-4 and TRBJ1-5; D gene ambiguous. This CDR3 is 16 amino acids long. Trimming stripped 4 bases from V and 3 bases from J, with 16 bases between. The CDR3 sequence is CASSYEALSHNQPQHF. For the CDR3, the DNA is TGTGCCAGCAGTTATGAGGCCCTATCCCACAATCAGCCCCAGCATTTT.

The CDR3 region has the DNA TGTGCCAGCAGCTCCGTGGGGGGTTTACTGTATTTT. Translating gives CASSSVGGLLYF. V gene TRBV9 combines with J gene TRBJ2-3; D possibly corresponds to TRBD2 (6 bases). CDR1 and CDR2 (germline): SGDLS, YYNGEE. Trimming removed 4 bases from V and 14 bases from J, with 17 bases in between. The CDR3 extends over 12 amino acids.

Regarding this clonotype: The junction departs from the called germline gene at one end, perhaps through a read error. The genes are TRBV5-6 and TRBJ2-2; D possibly matches TRBD1 or TRBD2 (6 bases each). Germline lookup yields CDR1 SGHDT and CDR2 YYEEEE. The CDR3 spans 15 residues. CDR3 DNA sequence: TGTGCCAGCAGCTTGGGGGGGGCGAACGCCGGGGAGCTGTTTTTT. Translation gives CASSLGGANAGELFF.